This T cell receptor (beta chain) derives from a study of blood T cell repertoires in COVID-19. Study-level information: Sources were T cells, B-cell-depleted T cells, or PBMCs; the material itself was cDNA or gDNA.

Data came from immunoSEQ multiplex PCR; TCRdb stores just in-frame clones and leaves some out. The table records about 60,000 clones, more than 80% of them present only once. The sequence was collected from a human donor with active COVID-19. The donor label of this sample is uncertain. The sequencing input was peripheral blood.

This chain's CDR3 is CASSQQGQGAGTQYF. In DNA, the CDR3 is TGTGCCAGCAGCCAACAAGGACAGGGGGCAGGTACGCAGTATTTT. This chain uses TRBV3-1 (or the pseudogene TRBV3-2) with TRBJ2-3, with TRBD1 matching 11 bases. Trimming at V came to 2 bases and at J to 8 bases, leaving 6 bases not matched to a gene. The CDR3 contains 15 residues. Germline CDR1 LGHDT, CDR2 YNNKEL (reference sequence).